This is a list of T cell receptor beta chains from one sample in a study of CD4 T cells in relation to SARS-CoV-2 and coronaviruses. No cognate antigen is known for these TCRs. The method was immunoSEQ multiplex PCR; TCRdb's version includes in-frame clones alone and lacks a portion of them. The sample comprises about 22,000 clones, less than 70% of which are singletons, and roughly 20% rests with the top ten. The sequencing input was CD4+ T cells from PBMCs, cultured in vitro. Every receptor here comes from a human donor in good health. Both conserved end residues are part of each CDR3. The order of the fields is V gene, J gene, D gene, clone size, CDR3 protein, CDR3 DNA. D genes are given only for firm matches. Size is omitted from some rows. Given values are once, few, many or a class for expanded clones.

V gene: TRBV4-1; J gene: TRBJ1-1; D gene: .; clone size: .; CDR3 protein: CASSQLSLTVNTEAFF; CDR3 DNA: TGCGCCAGCAGCCAACTATCTTTGACAGTGAACACTGAAGCTTTCTTT
V gene: TRBV7-9; J gene: TRBJ2-7; D gene: TRBD2; clone size: once; CDR3 protein: CASSTSGARGYF; CDR3 DNA: TGTGCCAGCAGCACTAGCGGGGCACGCGGTTACTTC
V gene: TRBV6-1; J gene: TRBJ1-3; D gene: .; clone size: .; CDR3 protein: CASSEPGSAGNTIYF; CDR3 DNA: TGTGCCAGCAGTGAACCAGGGTCCGCTGGAAACACCATATATTTT
V gene: TRBV19; J gene: TRBJ1-1; D gene: .; clone size: .; CDR3 protein: CASSPPGHYEAFF; CDR3 DNA: TGTGCCAGTAGTCCCCCGGGGCACTATGAAGCTTTCTTT
V gene: TRBV5-1; J gene: TRBJ2-2; D gene: .; clone size: .; CDR3 protein: CASSYRPTGELFF; CDR3 DNA: TGCGCCAGCAGCTACCGTCCGACCGGGGAGCTGTTTTTT
V gene: TRBV24-1; J gene: TRBJ2-7; D gene: .; clone size: .; CDR3 protein: CATSDCQQTYEQYF; CDR3 DNA: TGTGCCACCAGTGATTGCCAACAGACCTACGAGCAGTACTTC
V gene: TRBV6-2/TRBV6-3; J gene: TRBJ2-4; D gene: .; clone size: few; CDR3 protein: CASSKVPGRLLLNIQYF; CDR3 DNA: TGTGCCAGCAGTAAGGTACCGGGACGCCTTCTACTGAACATTCAGTACTTC
V gene: TRBV3-1/TRBV3-2; J gene: TRBJ1-2; D gene: .; clone size: .; CDR3 protein: CASSQAQVYGYTF; CDR3 DNA: TGTGCCAGCAGCCAAGCGCAGGTTTATGGCTACACCTTC
V gene: TRBV7-9; J gene: TRBJ2-2; D gene: .; clone size: few; CDR3 protein: CASSLLLGIGTGELFF; CDR3 DNA: TGTGCCAGCAGTTTATTGTTGGGGATCGGCACCGGGGAGCTGTTTTTT
V gene: TRBV9; J gene: TRBJ1-2; D gene: TRBD1; clone size: .; CDR3 protein: CASSVGPGTDHTYTF; CDR3 DNA: TGTGCCAGCAGCGTAGGACCCGGGACAGATCATACATACACCTTC
V gene: TRBV7-9; J gene: TRBJ1-4; D gene: .; clone size: .; CDR3 protein: CASSLERLEGKLFF; CDR3 DNA: TGTGCCAGCAGCTTAGAAAGGTTAGAAGGAAAACTGTTTTTT
V gene: TRBV5-5; J gene: TRBJ2-5; D gene: TRBD1; clone size: .; CDR3 protein: CASSRDREETQYF; CDR3 DNA: TGTGCCAGCAGCCGGGACAGGGAAGAGACCCAGTACTTC
V gene: TRBV5-1; J gene: TRBJ2-1; D gene: .; clone size: .; CDR3 protein: CASSLSGANNEQFF; CDR3 DNA: TGCGCCAGCAGCTTGTCAGGCGCCAACAATGAGCAGTTCTTC
V gene: TRBV7-9; J gene: TRBJ1-3; D gene: TRBD1; clone size: .; CDR3 protein: CASSLENRGGNTIYF; CDR3 DNA: TGTGCCAGCAGCTTGGAAAACAGGGGAGGAAACACCATATATTTT
V gene: TRBV4-3; J gene: TRBJ2-3; D gene: .; clone size: .; CDR3 protein: CASSDSATDTQYF; CDR3 DNA: TGCGCCAGCAGCGACAGCGCCACAGATACGCAGTATTTT
V gene: TRBV18; J gene: TRBJ2-2; D gene: TRBD2; clone size: .; CDR3 protein: CASSPQRRGDTGELFF; CDR3 DNA: TGTGCCAGCTCACCCCAGCGCCGGGGGGACACCGGGGAGCTGTTTTTT
V gene: TRBV6-2/TRBV6-3; J gene: TRBJ2-6; D gene: .; clone size: few; CDR3 protein: CASSYSPWGGANVLTF; CDR3 DNA: TGTGCCAGCAGTTACTCTCCATGGGGTGGGGCCAACGTCCTGACTTTC
V gene: TRBV4-3; J gene: TRBJ2-2; D gene: TRBD2; clone size: .; CDR3 protein: CASSQGGGRYTGELFF; CDR3 DNA: TGCGCCAGCAGCCAAGGCGGGGGGCGTTACACCGGGGAGCTGTTTTTT
V gene: TRBV6-5; J gene: TRBJ1-2; D gene: .; clone size: medium-sized; CDR3 protein: CASSYSTGGSYGYTF; CDR3 DNA: TGTGCCAGCAGTTACTCGACGGGGGGTTCCTATGGCTACACCTTC
V gene: TRBV24-1; J gene: TRBJ2-5; D gene: .; clone size: .; CDR3 protein: CATSDGGLAVQETQYF; CDR3 DNA: TGTGCCACCAGTGATGGGGGGCTTGCGGTTCAAGAGACCCAGTACTTC
V gene: TRBV3-1/TRBV3-2; J gene: TRBJ1-2; D gene: .; clone size: .; CDR3 protein: CASSPRGDYGYTF; CDR3 DNA: TGTGCCAGCAGCCCCAGGGGTGACTATGGCTACACCTTC
V gene: TRBV12-3/TRBV12-4; J gene: TRBJ1-5; D gene: .; clone size: few; CDR3 protein: CASSFSGNQPQHF; CDR3 DNA: TGTGCCAGCAGTTTTTCAGGGAATCAGCCCCAGCATTTT
V gene: TRBV21-1; J gene: TRBJ2-4; D gene: .; clone size: few; CDR3 protein: CASSKGPGGNIQYF; CDR3 DNA: TGTGCCAGCAGCAAAGGCCCGGGGGGGAACATTCAGTACTTC
V gene: TRBV7-9; J gene: TRBJ2-5; D gene: .; clone size: few; CDR3 protein: CASSPHETQYF; CDR3 DNA: TGTGCCAGCAGCCCCCATGAGACCCAGTACTTC
V gene: TRBV7-2; J gene: TRBJ1-1; D gene: TRBD1; clone size: .; CDR3 protein: CASSRDWDSEAFF; CDR3 DNA: TGTGCCAGCAGCCGTGACTGGGACAGCGAAGCTTTCTTT
V gene: TRBV6-5; J gene: TRBJ1-3; D gene: .; clone size: once; CDR3 protein: CASSYSTVGNTIYF; CDR3 DNA: TGTGCCAGCAGTTACTCCACAGTTGGAAACACCATATATTTT
V gene: TRBV7-2; J gene: TRBJ2-5; D gene: .; clone size: .; CDR3 protein: CASSSTPLGETQYF; CDR3 DNA: TGTGCCAGCAGCTCCACCCCCCTAGGGGAGACCCAGTACTTC
V gene: TRBV18; J gene: TRBJ2-5; D gene: TRBD2; clone size: .; CDR3 protein: CASSPRSSGGSGETQYF; CDR3 DNA: TGTGCCAGCTCACCACGGTCTAGCGGGGGGTCGGGAGAGACCCAGTACTTC
V gene: TRBV7-2; J gene: TRBJ1-2; D gene: .; clone size: once; CDR3 protein: CASSLALATGGYTF; CDR3 DNA: TGTGCCAGCAGCTTAGCGTTGGCTACTGGGGGCTACACCTTC
V gene: TRBV7-2; J gene: TRBJ1-2; D gene: TRBD1; clone size: .; CDR3 protein: CASSLGSGGDYGYTF; CDR3 DNA: TGTGCCAGCAGCTTAGGGTCAGGGGGGGACTATGGCTACACCTTC
V gene: TRBV5-6; J gene: TRBJ2-1; D gene: .; clone size: once; CDR3 protein: CASSPPGTYYNEQFF; CDR3 DNA: TGTGCCAGCAGCCCCCCCGGGACTTACTACAATGAGCAGTTCTTC
V gene: TRBV11-2; J gene: TRBJ1-2; D gene: .; clone size: .; CDR3 protein: CASSRSGFGVDYGYTF; CDR3 DNA: TGTGCCAGCAGCCGTTCTGGGTTTGGGGTCGACTATGGCTACACCTTC
V gene: TRBV11-2; J gene: TRBJ1-6; D gene: TRBD1; clone size: .; CDR3 protein: CASRHRDRDNSPLHF; CDR3 DNA: TGTGCCAGCAGGCACCGGGACAGGGACAATTCACCCCTCCACTTT
V gene: TRBV27; J gene: TRBJ2-3; D gene: .; clone size: .; CDR3 protein: CASSLRARDTQYF; CDR3 DNA: TGTGCCAGCAGTTTACGCGCCAGGGATACGCAGTATTTT
V gene: TRBV2; J gene: TRBJ1-5; D gene: .; clone size: .; CDR3 protein: CASSRDGINQPQHF; CDR3 DNA: TGTGCCAGCAGTCGGGACGGGATCAATCAGCCCCAGCATTTT
V gene: TRBV6-5; J gene: TRBJ1-2; D gene: TRBD1; clone size: .; CDR3 protein: CASSYSRTGPGYGYTF; CDR3 DNA: TGTGCCAGCAGTTACTCACGGACAGGGCCCGGCTATGGCTACACCTTC
V gene: TRBV7-9; J gene: TRBJ2-6; D gene: TRBD1; clone size: .; CDR3 protein: CASSLARGKPNVLTF; CDR3 DNA: TGTGCCAGCAGCTTAGCCAGGGGGAAACCCAACGTCCTGACTTTC
V gene: TRBV12-3/TRBV12-4; J gene: TRBJ1-1; D gene: .; clone size: few; CDR3 protein: CASSLAIETTAFF; CDR3 DNA: TGTGCCAGCAGTTTGGCCATCGAGACGACGGCTTTCTTT
V gene: TRBV19; J gene: TRBJ2-7; D gene: TRBD1; clone size: .; CDR3 protein: CASSITDRGYEQYF; CDR3 DNA: TGTGCCAGTAGTATCACGGACAGGGGCTACGAGCAGTACTTC
V gene: TRBV6-2/TRBV6-3; J gene: TRBJ2-4; D gene: TRBD2; clone size: few; CDR3 protein: CASSKTSGSLGNIQYF; CDR3 DNA: TGTGCCAGCAGCAAGACTAGCGGGAGCCTTGGAAACATTCAGTACTTC
V gene: TRBV7-6; J gene: TRBJ2-7; D gene: .; clone size: .; CDR3 protein: CASSPRRGGTGGMEQYF; CDR3 DNA: TGTGCCAGCAGCCCCCGTAGGGGAGGGACAGGCGGGATGGAGCAGTACTTC
V gene: TRBV2; J gene: TRBJ2-5; D gene: .; clone size: once; CDR3 protein: CASSEAGETQYF; CDR3 DNA: TGTGCCAGCAGTGAAGCAGGAGAGACCCAGTACTTC
V gene: TRBV7-2; J gene: TRBJ1-2; D gene: .; clone size: .; CDR3 protein: CASSLGLQVYGYTF; CDR3 DNA: TGTGCCAGCAGCTTAGGACTGCAGGTCTATGGCTACACCTTC
V gene: TRBV6-4; J gene: TRBJ1-2; D gene: .; clone size: few; CDR3 protein: CASSRGGYYGYTF; CDR3 DNA: TGTGCCAGCAGTCGGGGCGGATACTATGGCTACACCTTC
V gene: TRBV27; J gene: TRBJ1-3; D gene: .; clone size: few; CDR3 protein: CASRELSGNTIYF; CDR3 DNA: TGTGCCAGCAGAGAGCTCTCTGGAAACACCATATATTTT